The rows below give T cell receptor beta chains drawn from one sample of a study of blood T cell repertoires in COVID-19. The table came from immunoSEQ multiplex PCR; TCRdb's copy has only in-frame clones and leaves some out. The sample lists under 250,000 clones; 80% were seen once. Source material: peripheral blood. These receptor sequences come from a human donor in a cohort sampled during active COVID-19. CDR3s include the opening cysteine and the closing phenylalanine or tryptophan. A D gene is named only where the DNA matches it firmly. Clone size is shown for a subset of rows, as once, few, many or a class of expanded clone.

d_call	v_call	clone_size	j_call	cdr3_aa	cdr3_nt
NA	TRBV12-3/TRBV12-4	NA	TRBJ1-3	CASSFPAGNTIYF	TGTGCCAGCAGTTTCCCAGCTGGAAACACCATATATTTT
NA	TRBV5-5	NA	TRBJ1-2	CASSLVGASYGYTF	TGTGCCAGCAGCTTGGTGGGGGCCTCCTATGGCTACACCTTC
TRBD2	TRBV2	once	TRBJ2-1	CASITWGGNEQFF	TGTGCCAGCATCACTTGGGGGGGCAATGAGCAGTTCTTC
NA	TRBV11-2	once	TRBJ1-4	CASTPVLENEKLFF	TGTGCCAGCACCCCGGTCCTCGAGAATGAAAAACTGTTTTTT
TRBD1	TRBV10-3	NA	TRBJ2-7	CASRDSEDEQYF	TGTGCCAGCCGGGACAGTGAGGACGAGCAGTACTTC
TRBD1	TRBV30	NA	TRBJ2-5	CAWRRTGEQETQYF	TGTGCCTGGAGGCGGACAGGGGAGCAAGAGACCCAGTACTTC
NA	TRBV6-5	NA	TRBJ2-1	CASSPFLSSYNEQFF	TGTGCCAGCAGTCCGTTCTTGAGCTCCTACAATGAGCAGTTCTTC
TRBD2	TRBV27	NA	TRBJ2-1	CASSLSLAGIYNEQFF	TGTGCCAGCAGTTTATCACTAGCGGGGATCTACAATGAGCAGTTCTTC
TRBD1	TRBV6-5	NA	TRBJ1-3	CASSRTGGSGNTIYF	TGTGCCAGCAGTCGGACAGGGGGCTCTGGAAACACCATATATTTT
NA	TRBV7-9	many	TRBJ1-4	CASSLTRATNEKLFF	TGTGCCAGCAGCTTAACCAGGGCGACTAATGAAAAACTGTTTTTT
NA	TRBV19	NA	TRBJ1-2	CASSRTKNNYGYTF	TGTGCCAGTAGTAGGACAAAGAATAACTATGGCTACACCTTC
TRBD1	TRBV28	NA	TRBJ2-6	CASSFPPGQGGPGANVLTF	TGTGCCAGCAGCTTCCCCCCGGGACAGGGTGGCCCTGGGGCCAACGTCCTGACTTTC
TRBD2	TRBV6-5	few	TRBJ2-1	CASSASGLQDEQFF	TGTGCCAGCAGCGCCTCGGGACTACAGGATGAGCAGTTCTTC
NA	TRBV7-9	NA	TRBJ2-1	CASIRGGKNEQFF	TGTGCCAGCATCAGGGGCGGTAAAAATGAGCAGTTCTTC
NA	TRBV28	NA	TRBJ2-2	CASSFQRTNTGELFF	TGTGCCAGCAGTTTCCAGCGAACGAACACCGGGGAGCTGTTTTTT
NA	TRBV6-1	NA	TRBJ2-7	CASGELAGIPPIYEQYF	TGTGCCAGCGGTGAGTTGGCAGGGATTCCTCCTATCTACGAGCAGTACTTC
NA	TRBV6-4	NA	TRBJ1-2	CASSPLGGTNYGYTF	TGTGCCAGCAGTCCTCTGGGGGGAACTAACTATGGCTACACCTTC
NA	TRBV7-9	NA	TRBJ1-5	CASSPNSGNQPQHF	TGTGCCAGCAGCCCAAACTCAGGAAATCAGCCCCAGCATTTT
TRBD1	TRBV6-5	NA	TRBJ1-2	CASSDSRTGYGYTF	TGTGCCAGCAGTGACTCACGGACAGGGTATGGCTACACCTTC
NA	TRBV7-2	few	TRBJ1-1	CASSSFGSENTEAFF	TGTGCCAGCAGCTCCTTCGGTAGCGAGAACACTGAAGCTTTCTTT
NA	TRBV7-9	many	TRBJ1-2	CASAGRNERGYGYTF	TGTGCCAGCGCGGGGCGGAATGAGAGAGGCTATGGCTACACCTTC
TRBD1	TRBV27	NA	TRBJ1-5	CASSLLGTADGHNSQPQHF	TGTGCCAGCAGTTTATTAGGGACAGCAGACGGGCATAATAGCCAGCCCCAGCATTTT
NA	TRBV19	NA	TRBJ1-4	CASSTTATNEKLFF	TGTGCCAGTAGTACGACAGCAACTAATGAAAAACTGTTTTTT
TRBD1	TRBV6-5	NA	TRBJ1-2	CASSYDGTVTRGYTF	TGTGCCAGCAGTTATGATGGGACAGTAACTCGGGGCTACACCTTC
TRBD1	TRBV9	NA	TRBJ2-2	CASSTRDREPGELFF	TGTGCCAGCAGCACCCGGGACAGGGAGCCCGGGGAGCTGTTTTTT
NA	TRBV7-2	NA	TRBJ1-2	CASNPGWSYTF	TGTGCCAGTAACCCGGGGTGGAGCTACACCTTC
NA	TRBV7-2	few	TRBJ1-2	CASSSKAGYGYTF	TGTGCCAGCAGCTCCAAGGCGGGGTATGGCTACACCTTC
TRBD1	TRBV11-1	NA	TRBJ1-5	CASSLDRDQPQHF	TGTGCCAGCAGTTTGGACAGGGATCAGCCCCAGCATTTT
NA	TRBV28	few	TRBJ2-1	CASSDPQGVQFF	TGTGCCAGCAGTGATCCACAGGGAGTTCAGTTCTTC
NA	TRBV19	once	TRBJ2-2	CASSIYSGGSTGELFF	TGTGCCAGTAGTATTTATTCTGGAGGGAGCACCGGGGAGCTGTTTTTT
NA	TRBV21-1	NA	TRBJ1-2	CASTAMRCIRYGYTF	TGTGCCAGCACAGCCATGCGGTGCATTCGCTATGGCTACACCTTC
NA	TRBV7-3	NA	TRBJ2-3	CASSLERADTQYF	TGTGCCAGCAGCTTAGAGAGGGCAGATACGCAGTATTTT
NA	TRBV24-1	NA	TRBJ2-6	CATSDVGQLSGANVLTF	TGTGCCACCAGTGATGTAGGACAGCTCTCTGGGGCCAACGTCCTGACTTTC
TRBD2	TRBV9	NA	TRBJ2-3	CASSTPGLAGGRGDTQYF	TGTGCCAGCAGCACGCCGGGACTAGCGGGAGGCCGGGGAGATACGCAGTATTTT
NA	TRBV19	NA	TRBJ1-1	CASLSQTTTEAFF	TGTGCCAGCTTGTCCCAAACAACCACTGAAGCTTTCTTT
NA	TRBV28	NA	TRBJ2-7	CASKGETAATYEQYF	TGTGCCAGCAAAGGCGAGACGGCGGCCACCTACGAGCAGTACTTC
TRBD1	TRBV10-3	NA	TRBJ2-7	CAISEPDREYEQYF	TGTGCCATCAGTGAACCGGACAGGGAGTACGAGCAGTACTTC
TRBD2	TRBV20-1	NA	TRBJ2-5	CSASISGPRETQYF	TGTAGTGCCAGTATTAGCGGGCCTCGGGAGACCCAGTACTTC
NA	TRBV2	NA	TRBJ1-1	CASSPDTPMNTEAFF	TGTGCCAGCAGTCCGGACACGCCCATGAACACTGAAGCTTTCTTT
NA	TRBV19	few	TRBJ2-7	CASSHPRKSYEQYF	TGTGCCAGTAGTCATCCGAGGAAATCCTACGAGCAGTACTTC
NA	TRBV5-1	NA	TRBJ1-2	CASSLGQFGYTF	TGCGCCAGCAGCCTTGGACAGTTCGGCTACACCTTC
TRBD1	TRBV4-1	NA	TRBJ2-7	CASSQFFEGARYEQYF	TGCGCCAGCAGCCAGTTTTTCGAGGGGGCGCGGTACGAGCAGTACTTC
NA	TRBV4-2	few	TRBJ2-1	CASSQDASNEQFF	TGTGCCAGCAGCCAAGATGCCAGCAATGAGCAGTTCTTC
NA	TRBV5-1	NA	TRBJ1-1	CASSYVRVRDTEAFF	TGCGCCAGCAGCTATGTCCGGGTGCGCGACACTGAAGCTTTCTTT
NA	TRBV27	NA	TRBJ2-4	CASSGGGDIQYF	TGTGCCAGCAGTGGAGGGGGGGACATTCAGTACTTC
NA	TRBV11-2	NA	TRBJ2-3	CASSQDYTQYF	TGTGCCAGCAGCCAGGATTATACGCAGTATTTT
NA	TRBV7-9	few	TRBJ2-1	CASSLEGPEFF	TGTGCCAGCAGCTTAGAGGGGCCGGAGTTCTTC
NA	TRBV5-5	NA	TRBJ2-7	CASSRPDSTYEQYF	TGTGCCAGCAGCCGCCCTGACAGTACCTACGAGCAGTACTTC
TRBD2	TRBV7-8	NA	TRBJ2-7	CASRPVAGAFYEQYF	TGTGCCAGCAGGCCTGTAGCGGGAGCCTTCTACGAGCAGTACTTC
TRBD1	TRBV19	NA	TRBJ2-3	CASSETGGTDTQYF	TGTGCCAGTAGTGAGACAGGGGGCACAGATACGCAGTATTTT